This T cell receptor (beta chain) was recovered during a study of blood T cell repertoires in COVID-19. On the study more broadly: Spain, Italy and the United States supplied samples that represented acute and convalescent COVID-19.

V was pared by 7 bases and J by 2 bases, with 15 bases between. The CDR3 is made up of 14 amino acids. Germline CDR1 MNHEY, CDR2 SVGAGI. As handled by the study authors: Amplified reference gene primers provided the basis for estimating nucleated cell counts. This table comes from immunoSEQ multiplex PCR, and its TCRdb copy is limited to in-frame clones, with some not included. D and trimming were read from the DNA, whereas the V and J calls and clone size are those reported in that table. The sample has roughly 400,000 clones; 88% are singletons. Sample: PBMCs or T cells enriched from blood (not recorded which). The V and J genes are TRBV6-5 and TRBJ2-7; maybe TRBD2 (6 bases). The clonotype originates from a woman in her late teens or twenties who had been exposed to COVID-19. In nucleotides, the CDR3 is TGTGCCAGCACCCCCCGGGACTCCGCCTACGAGCAGTACTTC. This sequence encodes CASTPRDSAYEQYF.